These T cell receptor beta chains were read from a single sample in a study of human T cells and chemical hapten exposure. MiXCR was run by TCRdb on the RACE reads, yielding one entry per CDR3 protein. Of 250,000 or so distinct CDR3 sequences in the sample, 7.7% are singletons; the top ten hold approximately 1.2%. Sequenced here: whole blood, sampled in connection with sensitization to the hapten diphenylcyclopropenone (DPC). Every receptor here comes from a man aged 18 to 30 with alopecia areata. Some clones in this sample may be carry-over from other donors' samples. CDR3s leave out the opening cysteine and the closing phenylalanine or tryptophan.

CDR3aa: ASSLLAPTSTDTQY
v_gene: TRBV7-2
j_gene: TRBJ2-3

CDR3aa: ASSETSGGPLY
v_gene: TRBV11-2
j_gene: TRBJ2-3

CDR3aa: ASSLGGRDGNTEAF
v_gene: TRBV5-1
j_gene: TRBJ1-1

CDR3aa: ASSMRQGSNTEAF
v_gene: TRBV7-9
j_gene: TRBJ1-1

CDR3aa: SARDFGGDGTEAF
v_gene: TRBV20-1
j_gene: TRBJ1-1

CDR3aa: ASSPGQGAFDGYT
v_gene: TRBV18
j_gene: TRBJ1-2

CDR3aa: ASTPSDVDTQY
v_gene: TRBV5-1
j_gene: TRBJ2-3

CDR3aa: ASSQDWAGGRSSYNEQF
v_gene: TRBV4-3
j_gene: TRBJ2-1

CDR3aa: ASSDFRATNEKLF
v_gene: TRBV6-5
j_gene: TRBJ1-4

CDR3aa: AISENTSDNEQF
v_gene: TRBV10-3
j_gene: TRBJ2-1

CDR3aa: ASSSPGLAGYYSYNEQF
v_gene: TRBV7-9
j_gene: TRBJ2-1

CDR3aa: ASSLQGTRNQPQH
v_gene: TRBV2
j_gene: TRBJ1-5

CDR3aa: ASTSSNYGYT
v_gene: TRBV12-3/TRBV12-4
j_gene: TRBJ1-2

CDR3aa: ASSFHGGYNEQF
v_gene: TRBV5-6
j_gene: TRBJ2-1

CDR3aa: ASSFSSTGLAKNIQY
v_gene: TRBV11-1
j_gene: TRBJ2-4

CDR3aa: ASSQVPTTPNTGELF
v_gene: TRBV4-3
j_gene: TRBJ2-2

CDR3aa: ASSQEWGNTQY
v_gene: TRBV4-1
j_gene: TRBJ2-3

CDR3aa: ASSIPGTSGGGEQF
v_gene: TRBV5-1
j_gene: TRBJ2-1

CDR3aa: ASSRMRGNGANVLT
v_gene: TRBV28
j_gene: TRBJ2-6

CDR3aa: SIRTSGGGTDTQY
v_gene: TRBV29-1
j_gene: TRBJ2-3

CDR3aa: ASSLGQGPLDTEAF
v_gene: TRBV7-9
j_gene: TRBJ1-1

CDR3aa: ASSLGGRSYEQY
v_gene: TRBV27
j_gene: TRBJ2-7

CDR3aa: ATVESQTDTQY
v_gene: TRBV10-3
j_gene: TRBJ2-3

CDR3aa: ASRSRVGSNTGELF
v_gene: TRBV6-6
j_gene: TRBJ2-2

CDR3aa: ATSGNRDTFQETQY
v_gene: TRBV15
j_gene: TRBJ2-5

CDR3aa: ASRLTGVTNEKLF
v_gene: TRBV2
j_gene: TRBJ1-4

CDR3aa: ASSYQTGTEAF
v_gene: TRBV7-3
j_gene: TRBJ1-1